Below are 3 T cell receptor beta chains sequenced from a single sample in a study of blood T cell repertoires in COVID-19. Clones were sequenced by immunoSEQ multiplex PCR, and TCRdb holds only the in-frame ones, with some missing. Among about 130,000 clones listed, about four fifths were seen once. Specimen: peripheral blood. Source of these receptors: a woman between 50 and 59 years old with acute or convalescent COVID-19.

For the CDR3, the DNA is TGCAGTGCTAGTTCGACAGCGAACACCGGGGAGCTGTTTTTT. Encoded protein: CSASSTANTGELFF. V gene TRBV20-1 combines with J gene TRBJ2-2, with D perhaps matching TRBD1 (5 bases). The CDR3 covers 14 residues. CDR1 and CDR2 from the germline V gene are DFQATT and SNEGSKA (reference sequence). V lost 3 bases and J 0 bases, leaving 8 bases between the germline ends.

The chain recombines TRBV10-1 with TRBJ1-1, with a tentative D call TRBD1 (6 bases). CDR1 and CDR2 (germline): WNHNN, SYGVQD (reference sequence). The CDR3 runs to 16 residues. The germline V and J ends were trimmed by 3 bases and 0 bases, with 14 bases remaining between them. The CDR3 reads CASSDLPGQMNTEAFF. CDR3 nucleotide sequence: TGCGCCAGCAGTGATTTACCGGGACAAATGAACACTGAAGCTTTCTTT.

The chain couples TRBV30 to TRBJ1-2; TRBD1 aligns across 9 bases. From germline, CDR1 is GTSNPN and CDR2 SVGIG (reference sequence). The CDR3 extends over 13 amino acids. Losses at the gene ends were 2 bases for V and 6 bases for J; bases not matched to a gene: 4. Here the CDR3 DNA reads TGTGCCTGGAGTACACAGGGGGCTGATGGCTACACCTTC. This sequence encodes CAWSTQGADGYTF. Combining the CDR3 with reference TRBV30 and TRBJ1-2 gives the whole variable domain SQTIHQWPATLVQPVGSPLSLECTVEGTSNPNLYWYRQAAGRGLQLLFYSVGIGQISSEVPQNLSASRPQDRQFILSSKKLLLSDSGFYLCAWSTQGADGYTFGSGTRLTVV.